The rows below give T cell receptor beta chains drawn from one sample of a study of blood T cell repertoires in COVID-19. Profiling relied on immunoSEQ multiplex PCR, and the TCRdb table lists in-frame clones only, not all of them. Here the sample spans 220,000 or so clones, roughly nine tenths being singletons. What was sequenced was peripheral blood. Source of these receptors: a woman aged 45-59 years with COVID-19, enrolled during active disease. CDR3s include the opening cysteine and the closing phenylalanine or tryptophan. D genes are given only for firm matches. Not all rows give a size; the values are once, few, many and, for expanded clones, a class.

v_call,j_call,d_call,clone_size,cdr3_aa,cdr3_nt
TRBV2,TRBJ1-3,NA,NA,CASSDGQISGNTIYF,TGTGCCAGCAGTGACGGACAGATCTCTGGAAACACCATATATTTT
TRBV6-1,TRBJ1-3,NA,NA,CASSEPGFGGNTIYF,TGTGCCAGCAGTGAACCAGGCTTTGGTGGAAACACCATATATTTT
TRBV20-1,TRBJ2-2,NA,NA,CSASWARGSTGELFF,TGCAGTGCTAGTTGGGCGCGGGGAAGCACCGGGGAGCTGTTTTTT
TRBV12-5,TRBJ1-4,TRBD1,NA,CASGLGQPSTNEKLFF,TGTGCTAGTGGCCTGGGACAGCCCTCAACTAATGAAAAACTGTTTTTT
TRBV14,TRBJ2-1,TRBD1,once,CASSQDYRGQPFF,TGTGCCAGCAGCCAAGATTACAGGGGACAGCCATTCTTC
TRBV29-1,TRBJ2-2,TRBD1,NA,CSVRTGQAGELFF,TGCAGCGTTCGGACAGGGCAGGCCGGGGAGCTGTTTTTT
TRBV7-9,TRBJ2-2,NA,many,CASSFPHQNTGELFF,TGTGCCAGCAGCTTCCCCCATCAGAACACCGGGGAGCTGTTTTTT
TRBV19,TRBJ1-2,NA,NA,CASSIPNRDRYGYTF,TGTGCCAGTAGTATCCCAAACAGGGATAGGTATGGCTACACCTTC
TRBV10-3,TRBJ2-2,TRBD2,NA,CAIGMQVGLAGPGELFF,TGTGCCATCGGCATGCAGGTGGGACTAGCGGGGCCCGGGGAGCTGTTTTTT
TRBV5-8,TRBJ1-4,NA,NA,CASSRLDSAIPMLAKLFF,TGTGCCAGCAGCCGACTCGACAGCGCCATTCCAATGCTGGCGAAACTGTTTTTT
TRBV7-3,TRBJ1-2,NA,NA,CASTPAGGSYGYTF,TGTGCCAGCACCCCGGCGGGGGGGAGCTATGGCTACACCTTC
TRBV27,TRBJ2-1,TRBD1,NA,CASRLKQGAFRGYNEQFF,TGTGCCAGCAGACTCAAGCAGGGGGCGTTTCGGGGATACAATGAGCAGTTCTTC
TRBV19,TRBJ2-1,TRBD1,once,CASSPWTGGYEQFF,TGTGCCAGTAGTCCCTGGACAGGGGGCTATGAGCAGTTCTTC
TRBV10-3,TRBJ2-2,TRBD1,NA,CAIRETGDTGELFF,TGTGCCATCAGAGAGACAGGGGACACCGGGGAGCTGTTTTTT
TRBV19,TRBJ1-5,TRBD1,NA,CASSIGSTGGNQPQHF,TGTGCCAGTAGTATCGGTTCAACAGGGGGTAATCAGCCCCAGCATTTT
TRBV7-8,TRBJ2-5,NA,NA,CASSLDGQLQETQYF,TGTGCCAGCAGCTTAGACGGACAGCTACAAGAGACCCAGTACTTC
TRBV7-2,TRBJ1-1,NA,NA,CASSPVLNTEAFF,TGTGCCAGCAGCCCGGTCCTGAACACTGAAGCTTTCTTT
TRBV19,TRBJ1-5,TRBD1,few,CASSKGQGASSNQPQHF,TGTGCCAGTAGTAAGGGACAGGGGGCGAGTAGCAATCAGCCCCAGCATTTT
TRBV19,TRBJ1-6,NA,NA,CASRLGGSGVNSPLHF,TGTGCCAGTAGATTAGGAGGGAGCGGGGTCAATTCACCCCTCCACTTT
TRBV5-1,TRBJ2-7,NA,NA,CASSLRDTSYEQYF,TGCGCCAGCAGCCTCCGGGACACGTCCTACGAGCAGTACTTC
TRBV7-8,TRBJ1-4,NA,NA,CASSFSSGEKLFF,TGTGCCAGCAGCTTCTCCTCGGGAGAAAAACTGTTTTTT
TRBV18,TRBJ2-2,NA,NA,CASSLDVDTGELFF,TGTGCCAGCTCCCTAGACGTCGACACCGGGGAGCTGTTTTTT
TRBV2,TRBJ1-4,TRBD1,NA,CASSPTGTGGGEKLFF,TGTGCCAGCAGTCCGACCGGGACAGGGGGCGGTGAAAAACTGTTTTTT
TRBV6-6,TRBJ2-5,TRBD2,NA,CASSYSGLAETQYF,TGTGCCAGCAGTTACTCCGGACTAGCAGAGACCCAGTACTTC
TRBV24-1,TRBJ1-2,NA,few,CATSDFNSYGYTF,TGTGCCACCAGTGATTTTAACAGCTATGGCTACACCTTC
TRBV9,TRBJ2-1,NA,NA,CASSPLDGAYNEQFF,TGTGCCAGCAGCCCTCTAGACGGAGCCTACAATGAGCAGTTCTTC
TRBV4-1,TRBJ1-1,NA,NA,CASSHNDFDTEAFF,TGCGCCAGCAGCCATAACGACTTCGACACTGAAGCTTTCTTT
TRBV7-6,TRBJ2-5,TRBD1,NA,CASSPRTGTGVETQYF,TGTGCCAGCAGCCCTCGAACCGGGACAGGGGTGGAGACCCAGTACTTC
TRBV13,TRBJ2-1,NA,NA,CASSSDSPSYNEQFF,TGTGCCAGCAGCTCTGACAGTCCATCCTACAATGAGCAGTTCTTC
TRBV6-6,TRBJ1-2,NA,NA,CASSSREPPYGYTF,TGTGCCAGCAGTTCCCGCGAGCCTCCCTATGGCTACACCTTC
TRBV11-3,TRBJ1-3,NA,NA,CASSLASEGNTIYF,TGTGCCAGCAGCTTGGCCTCGGAGGGAAACACCATATATTTT
TRBV5-1,TRBJ2-3,NA,NA,CASSLDGTQYF,TGCGCCAGCAGCTTGGACGGGACGCAGTATTTT
TRBV11-3,TRBJ1-3,NA,NA,CASSLSNGNTIYF,TGTGCCAGCAGCCTCTCTAACGGAAACACCATATATTTT
TRBV6-6,TRBJ2-1,TRBD1,once,CASSLTGQGFYNEQFF,TGTGCCAGCAGCCTGACAGGACAGGGCTTTTACAATGAGCAGTTCTTC
TRBV6-5,TRBJ2-2,NA,NA,CASSPASPTGELFF,TGTGCCAGCAGTCCAGCTAGTCCCACCGGGGAGCTGTTTTTT
TRBV5-6,TRBJ1-2,TRBD1,NA,CASSPLGQGTGDGYTF,TGTGCCAGCAGCCCCCTCGGACAGGGAACCGGGGATGGCTACACCTTC
TRBV11-2,TRBJ2-7,NA,NA,CASSLTYEQYF,TGTGCCAGCAGCCTTACCTACGAGCAGTACTTC
TRBV5-6,TRBJ1-2,NA,NA,CASSLSRDGYTF,TGTGCCAGCAGCTTGTCCAGGGATGGCTACACCTTC
TRBV9,TRBJ2-3,TRBD1,NA,CASSLLGQGTDTQYF,TGTGCCAGCAGCCTACTGGGACAGGGCACAGATACGCAGTATTTT
TRBV10-1,TRBJ1-1,TRBD1,once,CASSQGVNTEAFF,TGCGCCAGCAGTCAGGGGGTGAACACTGAAGCTTTCTTT
TRBV3-1/TRBV3-2,TRBJ1-1,NA,NA,CASSPQGRDTEAFF,TGTGCCAGCAGCCCGCAGGGGAGGGATACTGAAGCTTTCTTT
TRBV15,TRBJ1-3,TRBD1,NA,CATSGLRQGIGNTIYF,TGTGCCACCAGCGGACTTCGACAGGGGATCGGAAACACCATATATTTT
TRBV5-1,TRBJ2-3,TRBD2,NA,CASSSGTTYTDTQYF,TGCGCCAGCAGCTCCGGGACTACTTACACAGATACGCAGTATTTT
TRBV18,TRBJ2-1,TRBD1,NA,CASSPLWTGRNEQFF,TGTGCCAGCTCACCACTTTGGACAGGGAGGAATGAGCAGTTCTTC
TRBV28,TRBJ2-1,TRBD2,NA,CASSTPVGLALNEQFF,TGTGCCAGCAGTACCCCGGTGGGACTAGCGCTAAATGAGCAGTTCTTC
TRBV7-3,TRBJ1-1,NA,NA,CASSPNLGQNTEAFF,TGTGCCAGCAGCCCCAACTTGGGCCAGAACACTGAAGCTTTCTTT
TRBV12-5,TRBJ2-7,TRBD2,NA,CASGLVLRGLAGNEQYF,TGTGCTAGTGGTTTGGTACTAAGGGGACTAGCGGGGAACGAGCAGTACTTC
TRBV20-1,TRBJ1-2,TRBD1,NA,CSASLTGGAGYGYTF,TGCAGTGCTAGTTTGACAGGGGGCGCCGGATATGGCTACACCTTC
TRBV7-2,TRBJ1-2,TRBD1,NA,CASSLGTGGLTNYGYTF,TGTGCCAGCAGCCTCGGGACAGGGGGGCTCACTAACTATGGCTACACCTTC
TRBV12-3/TRBV12-4,TRBJ2-4,NA,NA,CASSYSPNIQYF,TGTGCCAGCAGTTATTCTCCAAACATTCAGTACTTC
TRBV6-5,TRBJ1-5,NA,NA,CASLGGYSNQPQHF,TGTGCCAGCCTTGGGGGGTATAGCAATCAGCCCCAGCATTTT
TRBV28,TRBJ2-1,TRBD2,NA,CASSLGGVGYNEQFF,TGTGCCAGCAGTTTAGGGGGGGTGGGCTACAATGAGCAGTTCTTC
TRBV21-1,TRBJ1-3,NA,NA,CASAGDSGNTIYF,TGTGCCAGCGCCGGGGATTCTGGAAACACCATATATTTT
TRBV28,TRBJ2-5,NA,once,CASTFGGLAQYF,TGTGCCAGCACTTTCGGGGGTCTGGCCCAGTACTTC
TRBV5-4,TRBJ2-7,TRBD2,few,CASSRWGEGYEQYF,TGTGCCAGCAGCCGATGGGGGGAGGGCTACGAGCAGTACTTC